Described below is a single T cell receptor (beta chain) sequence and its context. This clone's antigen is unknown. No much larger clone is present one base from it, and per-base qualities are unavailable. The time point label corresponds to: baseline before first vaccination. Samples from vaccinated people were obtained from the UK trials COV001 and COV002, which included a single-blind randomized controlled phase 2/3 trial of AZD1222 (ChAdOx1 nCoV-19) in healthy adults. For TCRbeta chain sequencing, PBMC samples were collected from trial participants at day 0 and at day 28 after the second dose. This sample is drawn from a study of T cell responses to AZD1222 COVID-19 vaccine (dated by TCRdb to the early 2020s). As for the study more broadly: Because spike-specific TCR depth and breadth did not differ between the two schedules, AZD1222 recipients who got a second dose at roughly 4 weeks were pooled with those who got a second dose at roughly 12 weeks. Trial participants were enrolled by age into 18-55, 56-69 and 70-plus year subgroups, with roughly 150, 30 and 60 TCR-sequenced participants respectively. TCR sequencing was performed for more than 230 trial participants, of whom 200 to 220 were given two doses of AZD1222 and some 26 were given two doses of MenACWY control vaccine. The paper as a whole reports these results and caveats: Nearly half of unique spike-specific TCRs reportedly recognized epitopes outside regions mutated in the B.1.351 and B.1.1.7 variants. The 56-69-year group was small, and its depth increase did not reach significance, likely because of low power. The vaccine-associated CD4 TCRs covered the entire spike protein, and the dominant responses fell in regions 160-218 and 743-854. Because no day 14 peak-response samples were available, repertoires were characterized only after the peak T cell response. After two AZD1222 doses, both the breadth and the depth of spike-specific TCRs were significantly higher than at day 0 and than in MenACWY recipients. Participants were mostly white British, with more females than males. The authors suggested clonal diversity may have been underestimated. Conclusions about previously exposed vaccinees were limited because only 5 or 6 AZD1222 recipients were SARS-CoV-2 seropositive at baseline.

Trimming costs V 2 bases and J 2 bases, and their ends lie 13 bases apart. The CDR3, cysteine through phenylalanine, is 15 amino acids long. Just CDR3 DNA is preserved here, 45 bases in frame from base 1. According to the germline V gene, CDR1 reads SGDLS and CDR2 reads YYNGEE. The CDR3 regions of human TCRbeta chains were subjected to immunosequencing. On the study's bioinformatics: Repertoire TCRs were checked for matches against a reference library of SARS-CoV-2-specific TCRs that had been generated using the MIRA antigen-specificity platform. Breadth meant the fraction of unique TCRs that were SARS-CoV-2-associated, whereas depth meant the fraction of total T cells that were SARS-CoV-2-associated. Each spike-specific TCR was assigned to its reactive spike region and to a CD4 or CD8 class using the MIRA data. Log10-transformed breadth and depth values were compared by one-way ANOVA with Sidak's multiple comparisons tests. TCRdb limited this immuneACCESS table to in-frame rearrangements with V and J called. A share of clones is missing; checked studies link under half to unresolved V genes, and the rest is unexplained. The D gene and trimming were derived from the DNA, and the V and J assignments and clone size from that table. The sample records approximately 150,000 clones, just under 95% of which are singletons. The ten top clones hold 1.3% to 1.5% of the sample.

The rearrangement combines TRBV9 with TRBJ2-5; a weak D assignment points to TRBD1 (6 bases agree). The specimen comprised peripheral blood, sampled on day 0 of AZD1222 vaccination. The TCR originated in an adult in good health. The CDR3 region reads CASSVLPDRQETQYF. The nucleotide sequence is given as TGTGCCAGCAGCGTTCTCCCGGACAGACAAGAGACCCAGTACTTC.